A selection of T cell receptor beta chains follows, all from one sample in a study of T cell responses to AZD1222 COVID-19 vaccine. TCRdb keeps only in-frame clones here, not all; method: immunoSEQ multiplex PCR. Among around 73,000 clones listed, 85% to 90% were seen once. The sample was peripheral blood, taken 28 days after the second AZD1222 dose. These receptors all come from an adult who received the AZD1222 COVID-19 vaccine. Both conserved end residues are part of each CDR3. D genes are given only for firm matches. The size field is filled for only some rows; it gives once, few, many or a size class.

len,abundance,d_gene,v_gene,j_gene,CDR3aa,CDR3nt
17,-,-,TRBV7-6,TRBJ1-1,CASSSQQQNNRETEAFF,TGTGCCAGCAGCTCCCAACAACAAAACAACAGGGAGACTGAAGCTTTCTTT
18,-,-,TRBV4-2,TRBJ2-2,CASSLRGGEFANTGELFF,TGTGCCAGCAGCTTACGAGGGGGGGAATTCGCGAACACCGGGGAGCTGTTTTTT
15,-,TRBD2,TRBV7-7,TRBJ2-1,CASSLAAGLYNEQFF,TGTGCCAGCAGCTTAGCAGCGGGACTCTACAATGAGCAGTTCTTC
14,-,-,TRBV28,TRBJ2-3,CASRPIGGTDTQYF,TGTGCCAGCAGGCCGATCGGGGGCACAGATACGCAGTATTTT
15,-,-,TRBV27,TRBJ1-5,CASSFRAGANQPQHF,TGTGCCAGCAGTTTCCGGGCCGGAGCCAATCAGCCCCAGCATTTT
14,-,TRBD1,TRBV2,TRBJ1-5,CASSGGQGTQPQHF,TGTGCCAGCAGTGGGGGACAGGGGACTCAGCCCCAGCATTTT
13,-,-,TRBV27,TRBJ1-5,CASSLDRNQPQHF,TGTGCCAGCAGTTTAGACAGAAATCAGCCCCAGCATTTT
16,-,-,TRBV19,TRBJ2-5,CASSIVAGARGETQYF,TGTGCCAGTAGTATAGTGGCAGGGGCCCGTGGGGAGACCCAGTACTTC
17,-,TRBD1,TRBV7-9,TRBJ2-3,CASSFGHRGPRTDTQYF,TGTGCCAGCAGCTTCGGGCACAGGGGGCCTCGCACAGATACGCAGTATTTT
12,-,TRBD2,TRBV28,TRBJ2-7,CASSLAGGEQYF,TGTGCCAGCAGTTTGGCGGGAGGCGAGCAGTACTTC
15,-,TRBD2,TRBV7-7,TRBJ2-3,CASSPGLADADTQYF,TGTGCCAGCAGCCCCGGACTAGCGGATGCAGATACGCAGTATTTT
15,-,-,TRBV6-5,TRBJ2-3,CASTQTGGGTDTQYF,TGTGCCAGCACCCAGACTGGTGGTGGCACAGATACGCAGTATTTT
16,-,TRBD1,TRBV7-2,TRBJ2-7,CASSLVGGTGSREQYF,TGTGCCAGCAGCTTAGTGGGAGGGACAGGGTCGAGGGAGCAGTACTTC
14,-,-,TRBV9,TRBJ1-4,CASSPGGKNEKLFF,TGTGCCAGCAGCCCGGGAGGAAAGAATGAAAAACTGTTTTTT
15,once,-,TRBV6-2/TRBV6-3,TRBJ2-2,CASSYSSTNTGELFF,TGTGCCAGCAGTTACTCGAGTACAAACACCGGGGAGCTGTTTTTT
14,-,-,TRBV5-1,TRBJ2-1,CASSLEATYNEQFF,TGCGCCAGCAGCTTGGAGGCTACCTACAATGAGCAGTTCTTC
14,-,TRBD1,TRBV7-2,TRBJ1-6,CASSIGTVNSPLHF,TGTGCCAGCAGCATTGGGACAGTTAATTCACCCCTCCACTTT
16,-,TRBD2,TRBV13,TRBJ2-3,CASSPRTSGGTDTQYF,TGTGCCAGCAGCCCGCGGACTAGCGGTGGCACAGATACGCAGTATTTT
14,once,-,TRBV28,TRBJ1-1,CATGAGALNTEAFF,TGTGCCACAGGGGCCGGCGCGTTGAACACTGAAGCTTTCTTT
18,-,TRBD1,TRBV11-3,TRBJ2-3,CASSLKRRRTGGTDTQYF,TGTGCCAGCAGCCTTAAACGTCGGAGAACAGGGGGCACAGATACGCAGTATTTT
14,once,-,TRBV28,TRBJ2-7,CATLMHISSYEQYF,TGTGCCACCCTCATGCATATAAGCTCCTACGAGCAGTACTTC
16,-,-,TRBV5-1,TRBJ2-1,CASSPQGGSSYNEQFF,TGCGCCAGCAGCCCTCAAGGGGGAAGCTCCTACAATGAGCAGTTCTTC
14,-,-,TRBV7-9,TRBJ2-2,CASSMTGNTGELFF,TGTGCCAGCAGCATGACAGGGAACACCGGGGAGCTGTTTTTT
14,-,TRBD1,TRBV25-1,TRBJ1-6,CASRKWTGGSPLHF,TGTGCCAGCAGGAAATGGACAGGGGGTTCACCCCTCCACTTT
16,-,TRBD2,TRBV5-1,TRBJ2-3,CASSRWGLAGPDTQYF,TGCGCCAGCAGCCGTTGGGGACTAGCGGGACCGGATACGCAGTATTTT
13,-,-,TRBV5-1,TRBJ1-1,CASSLEEWTEAFF,TGCGCCAGCAGCTTGGAGGAGTGGACTGAAGCTTTCTTT
21,-,-,TRBV4-1,TRBJ2-3,CASSQERFGQALSLATDTQYF,TGCGCCAGCAGCCAAGAACGTTTCGGTCAGGCCCTTTCCCTAGCCACAGATACGCAGTATTTT
18,-,TRBD2,TRBV10-3,TRBJ2-1,CAISGPGGGTSSYNEQFF,TGTGCCATCAGTGGCCCCGGGGGGGGAACTTCCTCCTACAATGAGCAGTTCTTC
17,-,TRBD1,TRBV28,TRBJ1-5,CASSSGTGQYSNQPQHF,TGTGCCAGCAGTTCCGGGACAGGGCAATATAGCAATCAGCCCCAGCATTTT
14,-,-,TRBV7-3,TRBJ2-5,CASSSDGGVETQYF,TGTGCCAGCAGCTCAGACGGGGGTGTGGAGACCCAGTACTTC
13,-,-,TRBV11-2,TRBJ1-2,CASRSRTALGYTF,TGTGCCAGCAGAAGTCGGACAGCCCTGGGCTACACCTTC
11,-,-,TRBV20-1,TRBJ2-7,CSVELSYEQYF,TGCAGTGTAGAGCTCTCCTACGAGCAGTACTTC
12,-,-,TRBV12-3/TRBV12-4,TRBJ1-5,CASSSGAQPQHF,TGTGCCAGCAGTTCAGGAGCTCAGCCCCAGCATTTT
15,-,-,TRBV14,TRBJ1-2,CASSPGGASPYGYTF,TGTGCCAGCAGCCCCGGTGGAGCCAGCCCATATGGCTACACCTTC
11,-,TRBD1,TRBV29-1,TRBJ1-2,CSAGRGRGYTF,TGCAGCGCCGGCAGGGGGCGAGGCTACACCTTC
16,-,TRBD1,TRBV7-6,TRBJ1-2,CASSPRGPPTNYGYTF,TGTGCCAGCAGCCCCAGGGGGCCACCCACTAACTATGGCTACACCTTC
14,-,TRBD2,TRBV27,TRBJ2-1,CASRLAGNYNEQFF,TGTGCCAGTCGACTAGCGGGAAACTACAATGAGCAGTTCTTC
15,once,-,TRBV28,TRBJ1-5,CASSPLGGSNQPQHF,TGTGCCAGCAGTCCCCTAGGGGGGAGCAATCAGCCCCAGCATTTT
17,-,-,TRBV7-2,TRBJ2-2,CASSLSPQATLVGELFF,TGTGCCAGCAGCCTAAGCCCCCAGGCGACTCTTGTCGGGGAGCTGTTTTTT
18,-,-,TRBV7-2,TRBJ1-3,CASSLDRSSGFSGNTIYF,TGTGCCAGCAGCTTAGACAGATCCTCAGGGTTCTCTGGAAACACCATATATTTT
14,-,TRBD2,TRBV29-1,TRBJ2-1,CSVDYLAGGREQFF,TGCAGCGTTGACTATCTAGCGGGAGGGAGGGAGCAGTTCTTC